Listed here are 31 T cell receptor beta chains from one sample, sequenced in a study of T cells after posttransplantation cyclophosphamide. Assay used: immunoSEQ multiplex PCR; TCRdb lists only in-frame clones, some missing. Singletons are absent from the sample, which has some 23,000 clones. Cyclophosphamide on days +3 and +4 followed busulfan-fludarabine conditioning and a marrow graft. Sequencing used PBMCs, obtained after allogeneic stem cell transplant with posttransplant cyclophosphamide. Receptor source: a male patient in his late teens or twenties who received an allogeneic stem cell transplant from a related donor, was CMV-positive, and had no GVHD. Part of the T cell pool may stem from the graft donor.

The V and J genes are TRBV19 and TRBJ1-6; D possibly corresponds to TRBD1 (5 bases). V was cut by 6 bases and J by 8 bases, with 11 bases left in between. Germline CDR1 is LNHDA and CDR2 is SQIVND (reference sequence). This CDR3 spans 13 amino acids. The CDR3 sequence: CASRWGVYSPLHF. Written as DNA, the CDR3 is TGTGCCAGTAGATGGGGCGTATATTCACCCCTCCACTTT.

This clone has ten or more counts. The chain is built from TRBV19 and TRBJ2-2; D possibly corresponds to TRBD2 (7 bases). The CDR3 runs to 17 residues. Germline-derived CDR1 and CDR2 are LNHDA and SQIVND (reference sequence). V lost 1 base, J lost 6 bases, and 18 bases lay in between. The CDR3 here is CASSIVGGALQAGELFF. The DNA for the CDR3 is TGTGCCAGTAGTATAGTAGGGGGGGCCCTTCAGGCCGGGGAGCTGTTTTTT.

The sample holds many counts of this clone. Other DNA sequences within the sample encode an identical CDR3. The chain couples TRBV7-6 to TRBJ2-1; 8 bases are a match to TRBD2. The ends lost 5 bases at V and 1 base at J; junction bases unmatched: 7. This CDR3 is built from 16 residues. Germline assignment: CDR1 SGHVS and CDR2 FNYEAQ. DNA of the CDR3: TGTGCCAGCAGCCCGGGACTAGGATTGTCCTACAATGAGCAGTTCTTC. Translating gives CASSPGLGLSYNEQFF.

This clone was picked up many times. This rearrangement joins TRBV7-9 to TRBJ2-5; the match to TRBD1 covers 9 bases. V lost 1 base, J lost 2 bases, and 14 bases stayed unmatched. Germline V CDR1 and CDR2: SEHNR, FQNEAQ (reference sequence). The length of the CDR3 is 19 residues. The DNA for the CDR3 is TGTGCCAGCAGCTTAGTGGGGGGGGACAGGGCCCCTCCACAAGAGACCCAGTACTTC. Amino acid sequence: CASSLVGGDRAPPQETQYF.

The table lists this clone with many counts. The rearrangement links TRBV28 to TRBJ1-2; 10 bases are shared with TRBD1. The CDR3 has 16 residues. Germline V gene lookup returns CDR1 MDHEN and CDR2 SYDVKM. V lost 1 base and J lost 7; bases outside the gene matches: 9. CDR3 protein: CASSLYLMGTGVGYTF. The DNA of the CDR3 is TGTGCCAGCAGTTTATACTTGATGGGGACAGGGGTTGGCTACACCTTC.

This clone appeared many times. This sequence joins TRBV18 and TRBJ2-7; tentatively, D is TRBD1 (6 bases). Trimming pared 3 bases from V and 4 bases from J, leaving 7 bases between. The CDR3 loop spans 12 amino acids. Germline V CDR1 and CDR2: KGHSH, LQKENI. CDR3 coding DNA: TGTGCCAGCTCACCTGGACAGTACGAGCAGTACTTC. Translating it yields CASSPGQYEQYF.

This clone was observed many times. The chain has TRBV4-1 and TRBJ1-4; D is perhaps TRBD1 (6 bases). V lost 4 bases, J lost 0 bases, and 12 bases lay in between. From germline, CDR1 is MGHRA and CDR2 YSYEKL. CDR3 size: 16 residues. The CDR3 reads CASSPRDKATNEKLFF. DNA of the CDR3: TGCGCCAGCAGCCCCCGGGACAAGGCAACTAATGAAAAACTGTTTTTT.

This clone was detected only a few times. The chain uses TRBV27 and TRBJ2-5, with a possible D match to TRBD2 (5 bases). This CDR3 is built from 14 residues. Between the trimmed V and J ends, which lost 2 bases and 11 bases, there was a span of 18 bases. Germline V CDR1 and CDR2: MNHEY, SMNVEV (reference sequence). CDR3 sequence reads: CASSLSGLLGEQYF. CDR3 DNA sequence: TGTGCCAGCAGTTTAAGCGGTTTACTTGGAGAGCAGTACTTC.

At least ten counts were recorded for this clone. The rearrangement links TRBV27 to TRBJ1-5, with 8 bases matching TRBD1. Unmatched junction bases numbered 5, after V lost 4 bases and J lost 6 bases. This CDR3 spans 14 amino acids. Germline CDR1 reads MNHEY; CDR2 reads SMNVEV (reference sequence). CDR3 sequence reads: CASSYRGLGQPQHF. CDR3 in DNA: TGTGCCAGCAGTTACAGGGGGTTGGGTCAGCCCCAGCATTTT.

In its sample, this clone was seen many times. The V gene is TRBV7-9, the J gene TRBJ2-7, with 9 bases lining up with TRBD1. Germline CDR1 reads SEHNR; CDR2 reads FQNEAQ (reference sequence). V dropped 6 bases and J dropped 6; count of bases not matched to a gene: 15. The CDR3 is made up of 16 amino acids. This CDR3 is CASSFGTGIPPSEQYF. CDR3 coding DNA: TGTGCCAGCAGTTTCGGGACAGGGATCCCCCCCTCCGAGCAGTACTTC.

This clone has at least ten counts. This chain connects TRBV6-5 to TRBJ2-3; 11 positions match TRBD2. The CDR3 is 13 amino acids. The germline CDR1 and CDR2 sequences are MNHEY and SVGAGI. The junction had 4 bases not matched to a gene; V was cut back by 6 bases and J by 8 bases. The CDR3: CASRQTSGGTQYF. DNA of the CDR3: TGTGCCAGCAGACAAACTAGCGGGGGTACGCAGTATTTT.

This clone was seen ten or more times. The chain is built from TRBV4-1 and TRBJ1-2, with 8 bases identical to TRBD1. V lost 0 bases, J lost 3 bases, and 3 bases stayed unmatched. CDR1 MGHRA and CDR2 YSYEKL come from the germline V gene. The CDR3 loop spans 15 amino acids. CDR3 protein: CASSQEADRDYGYTF. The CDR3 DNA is TGCGCCAGCAGCCAAGAAGCGGACAGGGACTATGGCTACACCTTC.

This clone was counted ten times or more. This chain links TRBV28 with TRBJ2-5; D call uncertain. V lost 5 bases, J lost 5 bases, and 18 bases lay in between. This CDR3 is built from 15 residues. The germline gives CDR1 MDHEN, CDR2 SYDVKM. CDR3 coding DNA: TGTGCCAGCAGTGCCACCCGAGGAGTAACGGAGACCCAGTACTTC. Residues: CASSATRGVTETQYF.

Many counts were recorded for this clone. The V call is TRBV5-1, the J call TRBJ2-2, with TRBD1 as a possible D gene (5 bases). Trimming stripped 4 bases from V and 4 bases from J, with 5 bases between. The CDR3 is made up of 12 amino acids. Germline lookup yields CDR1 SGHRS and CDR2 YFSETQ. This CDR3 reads CASSRGTGELFF. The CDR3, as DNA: TGCGCCAGCAGCAGGGGCACCGGGGAGCTGTTTTTT.

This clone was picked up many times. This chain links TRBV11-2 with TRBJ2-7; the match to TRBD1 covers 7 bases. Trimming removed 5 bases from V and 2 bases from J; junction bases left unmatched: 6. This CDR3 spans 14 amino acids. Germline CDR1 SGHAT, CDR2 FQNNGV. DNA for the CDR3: TGTGCCAGCAGCCTGTCGACAGGGACCTACGAGCAGTACTTC. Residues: CASSLSTGTYEQYF.

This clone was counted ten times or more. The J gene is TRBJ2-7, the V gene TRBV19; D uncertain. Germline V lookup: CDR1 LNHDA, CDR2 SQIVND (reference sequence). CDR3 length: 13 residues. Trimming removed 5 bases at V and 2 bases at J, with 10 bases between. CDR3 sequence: CASSPRVTYEQYF. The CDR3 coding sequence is TGTGCCAGTAGTCCCCGCGTCACCTACGAGCAGTACTTC.

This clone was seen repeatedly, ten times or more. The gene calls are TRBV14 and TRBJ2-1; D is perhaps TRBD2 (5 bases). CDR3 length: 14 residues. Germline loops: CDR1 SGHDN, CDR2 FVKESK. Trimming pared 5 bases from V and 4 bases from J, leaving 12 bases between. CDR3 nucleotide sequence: TGTGCCAGCAGCGACGGTAGGGAGTACAATGAGCAGTTCTTC. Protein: CASSDGREYNEQFF.

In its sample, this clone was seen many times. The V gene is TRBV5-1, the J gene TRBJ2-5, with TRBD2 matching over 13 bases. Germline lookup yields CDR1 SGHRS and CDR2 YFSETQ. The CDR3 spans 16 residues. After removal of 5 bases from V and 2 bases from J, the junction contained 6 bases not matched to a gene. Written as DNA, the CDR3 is TGCGCCAGCAGAACTGGGACTAGCGGGGCACAAGAGACCCAGTACTTC. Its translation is CASRTGTSGAQETQYF.

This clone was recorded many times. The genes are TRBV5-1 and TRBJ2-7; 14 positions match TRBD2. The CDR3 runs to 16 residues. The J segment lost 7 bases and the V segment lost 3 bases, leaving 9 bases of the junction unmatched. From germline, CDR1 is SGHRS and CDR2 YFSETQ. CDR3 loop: CASSYLGLAGGKEQYF. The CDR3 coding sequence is TGCGCCAGCAGCTACCTCGGACTAGCGGGGGGAAAGGAGCAGTACTTC.

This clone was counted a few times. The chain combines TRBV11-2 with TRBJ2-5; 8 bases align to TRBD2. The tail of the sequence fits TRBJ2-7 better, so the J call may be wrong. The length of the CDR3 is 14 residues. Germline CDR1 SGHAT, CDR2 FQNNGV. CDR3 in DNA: TGTGCCAGCAGCTTAGGTACTAGCGGCTACGAGCAGTACTTC. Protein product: CASSLGTSGYEQYF.

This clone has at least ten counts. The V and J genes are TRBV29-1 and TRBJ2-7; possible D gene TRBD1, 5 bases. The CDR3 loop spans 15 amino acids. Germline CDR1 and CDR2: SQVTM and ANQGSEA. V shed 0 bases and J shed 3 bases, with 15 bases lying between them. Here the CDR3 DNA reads TGCAGCGTTGAAGATCAGGGCCGGTCCGGCTACGAGCAGTACTTC. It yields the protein CSVEDQGRSGYEQYF.

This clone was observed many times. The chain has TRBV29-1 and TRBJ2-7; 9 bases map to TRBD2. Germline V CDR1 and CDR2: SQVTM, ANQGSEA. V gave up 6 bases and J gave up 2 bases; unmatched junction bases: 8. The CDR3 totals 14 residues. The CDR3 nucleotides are TGCAGCGTGCTTCTAGCGGGGAATACCTACGAGCAGTACTTC. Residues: CSVLLAGNTYEQYF.

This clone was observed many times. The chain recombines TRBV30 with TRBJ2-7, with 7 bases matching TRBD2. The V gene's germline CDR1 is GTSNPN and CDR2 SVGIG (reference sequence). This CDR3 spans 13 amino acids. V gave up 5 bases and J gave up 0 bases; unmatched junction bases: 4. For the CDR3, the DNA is TGTGCCTGGGCAAGCGGGGTCTCCTACGAGCAGTACTTC. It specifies CAWASGVSYEQYF.

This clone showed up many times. The CDR3: CASSLEGGEGNEQYF. In DNA, the CDR3 is TGTGCCAGCAGCTTAGAAGGGGGCGAAGGAAACGAGCAGTACTTC. The rearrangement links TRBV7-9 to TRBJ2-7, with TRBD1 matching 7 bases. The germline CDR1 and CDR2 sequences are SEHNR and FQNEAQ (reference sequence). This CDR3 comprises 15 residues. Trimming at V came to 1 base and at J to 5 bases, leaving 8 bases not matched to a gene.

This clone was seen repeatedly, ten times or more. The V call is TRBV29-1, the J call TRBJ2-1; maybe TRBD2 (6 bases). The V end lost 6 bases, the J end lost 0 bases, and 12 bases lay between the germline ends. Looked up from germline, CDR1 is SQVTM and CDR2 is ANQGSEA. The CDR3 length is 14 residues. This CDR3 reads CSVFGGSSYNEQFF. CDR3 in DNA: TGCAGCGTCTTTGGAGGGAGCTCCTACAATGAGCAGTTCTTC.

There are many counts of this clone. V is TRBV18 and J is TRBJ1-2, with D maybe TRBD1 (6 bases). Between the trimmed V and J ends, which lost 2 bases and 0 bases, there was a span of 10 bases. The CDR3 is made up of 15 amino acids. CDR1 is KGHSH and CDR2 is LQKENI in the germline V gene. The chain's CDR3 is CASSPAGATNYGYTF. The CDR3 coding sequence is TGTGCCAGCTCACCAGCAGGGGCGACTAACTATGGCTACACCTTC.

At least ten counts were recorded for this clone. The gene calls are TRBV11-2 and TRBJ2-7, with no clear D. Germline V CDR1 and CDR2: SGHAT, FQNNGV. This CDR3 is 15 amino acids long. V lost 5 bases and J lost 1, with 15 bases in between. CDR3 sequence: CASSPLSLSSYEQYF. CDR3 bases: TGTGCCAGCAGCCCCCTATCCCTATCTTCCTACGAGCAGTACTTC.

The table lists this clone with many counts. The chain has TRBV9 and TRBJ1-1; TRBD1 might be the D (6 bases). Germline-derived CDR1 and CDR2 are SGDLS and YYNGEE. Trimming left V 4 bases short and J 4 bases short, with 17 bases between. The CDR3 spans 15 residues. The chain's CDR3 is CASSPRTVGGTEAFF. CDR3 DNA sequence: TGTGCCAGCAGCCCAAGGACAGTTGGGGGCACTGAAGCTTTCTTT. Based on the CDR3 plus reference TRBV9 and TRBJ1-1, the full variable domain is DSGVTQTPKHLITATGQRVTLRCSPRSGDLSVYWYQQSLDQGLQFLIQYYNGEERAKGNILERFSAQQFPDLHSELNLSSLELGDSALYFCASSPRTVGGTEAFFGQGTRLTVV.

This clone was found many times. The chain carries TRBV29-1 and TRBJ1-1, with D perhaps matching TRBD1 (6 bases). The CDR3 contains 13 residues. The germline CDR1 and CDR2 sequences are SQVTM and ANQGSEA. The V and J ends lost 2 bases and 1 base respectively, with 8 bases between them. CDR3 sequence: CSVETGRNTEAFF. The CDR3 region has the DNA TGCAGCGTTGAAACAGGGAGGAACACTGAAGCTTTCTTT.

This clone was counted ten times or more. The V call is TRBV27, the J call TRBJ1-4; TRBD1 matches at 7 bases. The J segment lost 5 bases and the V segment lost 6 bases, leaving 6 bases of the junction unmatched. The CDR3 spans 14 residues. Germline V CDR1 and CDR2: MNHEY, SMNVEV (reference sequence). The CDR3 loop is CASRGTVGNEKLFF. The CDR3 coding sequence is TGTGCCAGCAGGGGGACAGTCGGGAATGAAAAACTGTTTTTT.

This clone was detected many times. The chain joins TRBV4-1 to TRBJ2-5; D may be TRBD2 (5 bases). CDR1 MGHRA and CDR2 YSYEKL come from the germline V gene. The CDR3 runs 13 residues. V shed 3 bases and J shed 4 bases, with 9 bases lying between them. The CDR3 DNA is TGCGCCAGCAGCCAGAACCGGGGAGAGACCCAGTACTTC. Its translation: CASSQNRGETQYF.